This TCR beta chain was profiled in a study of beta chain features in type 1 diabetes. Study-wide context: Cell yields, gender and age were comparable in patients and healthy donors. Study-wide points: Sequencing the cDNA could make cells with high TCR expression show up more than they should. Within the patient group, naive, central memory and Treg TCRB repertoires appeared more similar to each other than within healthy donors.

Every isolated RNA sample was fully reverse transcribed, so sequencing captured expressed TCRB transcripts. The repertoire was sequenced with immunoSEQ multiplex PCR; TCRdb's copy has only in-frame clones and lacks some. The repertoire holds nearly 350,000 clones, with 6.5% to 10% as singletons. Trimming took 4 bases from V and 6 from J, leaving 15 bases between them. The germline V gene has CDR1 SGHDN and CDR2 FVKESK. The CDR3 totals 15 residues. Details on this clone: Antigen: not known.

Blood was drawn once from each donor into heparinised tubes. The draws averaged around 120 mL. This sequence originates from a woman aged 18 to 35 in good health. The sample taken for sequencing was central memory CD4+ T cells from blood. This chain joins TRBV14 and TRBJ2-2; maybe TRBD1 (5 bases). The CDR3 DNA reads as TGTGCCAGCAGCCCTCGACAGTTTAACGCCGGGGAGCTGTTTTTT. It encodes CASSPRQFNAGELFF.